This T cell receptor beta chain stems from a study of blood T cell repertoires in COVID-19 (dated by TCRdb to the early 2020s). Context from the whole study: Samples from collaborators originated in the United States, Italy and Spain and spanned both the acute and convalescent phases of COVID-19. Subjects who had been exposed to COVID-19, were actively infected with it, or had recovered from it provided the deeply sampled blood TCRbeta repertoires that made up the dataset. Nearly every sample came with metadata listing a de-identified subject ID, COVID-19 status, age in years and sex. The prospective study material was composed of cDNA or gDNA derived from T cells, B-cell-depleted T cells, or PBMCs. Where available, HLA class I and class II types were taken from metadata supplied by the sample provider and were not determined by assay-based typing. A freely available public database, intended as a resource for researchers studying the immune response to SARS-CoV-2, is where the repertoires were released. The samples were drawn from two sources: the first 160 participants of the ongoing ImmuneRACE study, and some 1,300 subjects contributed by 6 global collaborators.

As concerns this clone: The antigen it binds to is not known. No qualities accompany the bases; no much larger clone lies one base away.

TCRbeta CDR3 regions were amplified from genomic DNA by means of the immunoSEQ Assay, a bias-controlled multiplex PCR. Under the source paper's analysis protocol: Within the assay, amplification of reference gene primers was used to estimate how many nucleated cells each sample contained. To quantify the absolute abundance of each unique TCRbeta CDR3 rearrangement, sequence reads were collapsed and filtered. For each sample, productive Simpson clonality was calculated as the square root of Simpson's diversity index across productive rearrangements. The immuneACCESS repertoire file appears here via TCRdb, limited to in-frame rearrangements. These files lack a portion of the clones; in checked studies, under half of the deficit traces to unresolved V genes, and the cause of the others is not known. From that table come the V and J calls and clone size; the DNA was used to work out D and trimming. The sample yields a few hundred thousand clones; 70% to 90% were counted once. Jointly, the top ten make up roughly 2% of the sample.

Paper-wide results and their limitations: How much clinical and demographic metadata was included differed by source and by participant, and the metadata was provided uncurated.

Inclusive of the bounding cysteine and phenylalanine, the CDR3 is 15 residues long. Solely the CDR3 DNA is kept, with 45 bases framed from the first base. Clipping removes 7 bases from V and 7 bases from J, with 10 as the unmatched junction base count. From a lookup of the germline V gene, CDR1 and CDR2 are SNHLY and FYNNEI. Participants in the prospective study were enrolled through a virtual design, were aged roughly 18 to 95 years, and lived in under 25 United States geographic areas. In the prospective study, cohorts were assigned on the basis of participant-reported clinical history obtained from a screening survey and a study questionnaire. Recovered participants in ImmuneRACE Cohort 3 were defined by two consecutive negative NP/OP PCR tests, clearance by a healthcare professional, or resolution of symptoms. In the prospective study, whole blood, serum and a nasopharyngeal or oropharyngeal swab were collected from each participant by mobile phlebotomists. Prospective study participants could optionally give additional blood draws and questionnaires over an approximately two-month period. Before DNA extraction, blood samples from the prospective study were shipped at room temperature or frozen.

Material for sequencing was PBMCs or T cells enriched from blood (not recorded which). The source of this sequence is a man aged 25-45 years who had recovered from COVID-19. The V and J genes are TRBV2 and TRBJ1-6, with TRBD1 identical over 7 junction bases. The CDR3 region reads CASTPDGTVNSPLHF. The bases read TGTGCCAGCACCCCGGATGGGACAGTAAATTCACCCCTCCACTTT.